This T cell receptor (beta chain) was documented in a study of CD4 T cells in relation to SARS-CoV-2 and coronaviruses. Whole-study context: After nine to eleven days of antigen culture, PBMC TCR beta CDR3s were sequenced.

Sequencing used immunoSEQ multiplex PCR; TCRdb keeps in-frame clones, though not all of them. The sample has more than 20,000 clones, around three quarters seen once; the top ten hold about 17%. CD4+ T cells from unexposed donors were obtained before the COVID-19 pandemic (2011-2018). CD4+ T cells were isolated from the cells after 10 days of culture. Testing used SARS-CoV-2 S/N and four cold-coronavirus spikes on unexposed-donor CD4+ T cells, cells permitting. Germline V CDR1 and CDR2: MDHEN, SYDVKM. The CDR3 length is 14 residues. After removal of 8 bases from V and 5 bases from J, the junction contained 2 bases not matched to a gene. As concerns this clone: Its antigen is not known.

The receptor comes from a human donor in good health. The chain employs TRBV28 and TRBJ2-2, with 13 bases identical to TRBD2. Sequenced input: CD4+ T cells from PBMCs, cultured in vitro. DNA of the CDR3: TGTGCCAGCCAGACTAGCGGGAGGACCGGGGAGCTGTTTTTT. Protein: CASQTSGRTGELFF.